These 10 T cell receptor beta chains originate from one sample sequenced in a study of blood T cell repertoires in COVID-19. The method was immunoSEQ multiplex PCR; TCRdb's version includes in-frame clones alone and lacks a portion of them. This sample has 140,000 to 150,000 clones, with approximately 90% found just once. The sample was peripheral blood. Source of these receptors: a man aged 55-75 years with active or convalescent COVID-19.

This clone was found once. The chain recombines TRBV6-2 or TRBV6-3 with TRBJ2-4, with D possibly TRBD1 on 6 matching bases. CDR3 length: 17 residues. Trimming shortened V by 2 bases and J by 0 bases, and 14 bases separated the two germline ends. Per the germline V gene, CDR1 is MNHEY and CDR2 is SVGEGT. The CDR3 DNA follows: TGTGCCAGCAGTTACCCTCGGGACATTGGAGCCAAAAACATTCAGTACTTC. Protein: CASSYPRDIGAKNIQYF.

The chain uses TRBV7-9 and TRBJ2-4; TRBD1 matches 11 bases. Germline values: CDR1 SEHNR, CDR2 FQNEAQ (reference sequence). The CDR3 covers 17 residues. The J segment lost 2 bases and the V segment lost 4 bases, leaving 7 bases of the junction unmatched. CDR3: CASSSDGTGGPKNIQYF. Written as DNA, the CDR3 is TGTGCCAGCAGCTCCGATGGGACAGGGGGTCCCAAAAACATTCAGTACTTC.

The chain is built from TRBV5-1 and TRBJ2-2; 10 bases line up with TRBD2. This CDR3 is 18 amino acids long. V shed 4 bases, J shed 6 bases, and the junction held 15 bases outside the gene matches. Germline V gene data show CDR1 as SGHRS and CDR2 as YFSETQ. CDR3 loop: CASSAEMLAGVNSGELFF. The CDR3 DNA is TGCGCCAGCAGCGCGGAGATGCTAGCGGGAGTAAATTCCGGGGAGCTGTTTTTT.

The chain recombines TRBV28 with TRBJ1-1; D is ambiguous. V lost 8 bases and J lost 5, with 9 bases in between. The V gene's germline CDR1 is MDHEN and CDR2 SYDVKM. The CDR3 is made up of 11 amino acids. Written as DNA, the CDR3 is TGTGCCAGCCGGTACGGTACTGAAGCTTTCTTT. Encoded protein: CASRYGTEAFF.

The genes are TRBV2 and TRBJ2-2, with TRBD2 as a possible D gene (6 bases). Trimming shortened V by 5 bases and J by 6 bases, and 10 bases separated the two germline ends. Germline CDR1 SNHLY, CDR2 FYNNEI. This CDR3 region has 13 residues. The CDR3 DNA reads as TGTGCCAGCAGTCCGACGGGGGCCGGGGAGCTGTTTTTT. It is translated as CASSPTGAGELFF.

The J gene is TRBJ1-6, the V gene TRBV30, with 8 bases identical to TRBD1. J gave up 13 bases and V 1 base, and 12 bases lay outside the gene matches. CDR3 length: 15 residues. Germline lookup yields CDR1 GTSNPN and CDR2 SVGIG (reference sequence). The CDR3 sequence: CAWSGGTGGEGPLHF. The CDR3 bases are TGTGCCTGGAGTGGGGGGACAGGCGGGGAAGGGCCCCTCCACTTT.

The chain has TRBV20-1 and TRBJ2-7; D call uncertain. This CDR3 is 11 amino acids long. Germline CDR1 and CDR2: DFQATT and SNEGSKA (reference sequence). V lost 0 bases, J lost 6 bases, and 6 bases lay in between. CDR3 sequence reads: CSARDSLEQYF. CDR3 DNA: TGCAGTGCTAGAGACTCCCTCGAGCAGTACTTC.

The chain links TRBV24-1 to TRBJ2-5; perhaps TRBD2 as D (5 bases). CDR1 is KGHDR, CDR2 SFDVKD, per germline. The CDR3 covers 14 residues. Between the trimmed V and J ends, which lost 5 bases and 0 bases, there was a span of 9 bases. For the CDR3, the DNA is TGTGCCACCAGTGGGGGAGAATACCAAGAGACCCAGTACTTC. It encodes CATSGGEYQETQYF.

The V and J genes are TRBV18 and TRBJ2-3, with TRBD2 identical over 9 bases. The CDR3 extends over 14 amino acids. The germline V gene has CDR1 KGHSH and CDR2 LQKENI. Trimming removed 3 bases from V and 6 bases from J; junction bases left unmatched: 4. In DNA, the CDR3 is TGTGCCAGCTCACCGACTAGCGGTCAGGATACGCAGTATTTT. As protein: CASSPTSGQDTQYF.

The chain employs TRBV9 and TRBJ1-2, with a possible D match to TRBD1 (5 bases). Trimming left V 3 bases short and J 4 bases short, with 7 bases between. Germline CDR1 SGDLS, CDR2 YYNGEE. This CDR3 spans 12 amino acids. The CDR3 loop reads CASSATVYGYTF. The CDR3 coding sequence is TGTGCCAGCAGCGCGACAGTCTATGGCTACACCTTC.